The clone carrying this T cell receptor beta chain has only a few counts. Antigen: not known. This specimen belongs to a study of beta chain features in type 1 diabetes. Overall study results and limits: Patients with Type 1 diabetes showed moderately but significantly shorter TCRB CDR3s in all four CD4+ subsets.

The germline V and J ends were trimmed by 5 bases and 10 bases, with 9 bases remaining between them. Germline assignment: CDR1 MNHEY and CDR2 SMNVEV (reference sequence). This CDR3 has 11 amino acids. Investigators reverse transcribed all isolated RNA, so they sequenced expressed TCRB transcripts. Clones were read by immunoSEQ multiplex PCR, and TCRdb kept only the in-frame ones, dropping some. The table records fewer than 450,000 clones, approximately 12% of them present only once. This TCR was sampled from a woman between 18 and 29 years old with type 1 diabetes. Material for sequencing was naive CD4+ T cells from blood. The chain is built from TRBV27 and TRBJ2-1; D might be TRBD1 (5 bases). Written as DNA, the CDR3 is TGTGCCAGCAGTACCCGACAGGAGCAGTTCTTC. This encodes CASSTRQEQFF.